Below, 6 T cell receptor beta chains from the same sample are listed, as sequenced in a study of T cell responses to AZD1222 COVID-19 vaccine. Using immunoSEQ multiplex PCR, the repertoire was profiled, and TCRdb retains in-frame clones only, with some absent. The table lists 150,000 to 200,000 clones, 92% of them singletons. Specimen: peripheral blood, collected on day 0 of AZD1222 vaccination. These receptors were collected from an adult in good health.

V usage is TRBV4-2 and J usage is TRBJ2-1, with 8 bases lining up with TRBD2. V trimming: 1 base; J trimming: 0 bases; junction bases outside the gene matches: 17. This CDR3 contains 21 residues. In germline, CDR1 is LGHNA, CDR2 YNFKEQ. CDR3 residues: CASSQARTGASGPSSYNEQFF. CDR3 in DNA: TGTGCCAGCAGCCAAGCTCGGACCGGGGCTAGCGGGCCTAGCTCCTACAATGAGCAGTTCTTC.

The rearrangement links TRBV11-1 to TRBJ2-7; 9 nucleotides align to TRBD1. J was trimmed by 5 bases and V by 5 bases; bases with no gene match: 4. Germline CDR1 is SGHAT and CDR2 is FQDESV (reference sequence). The CDR3 is 13 residues long. CDR3 in amino acids: CASSTGQGNEQYF. The CDR3, as DNA: TGTGCCAGCAGCACGGGACAGGGTAACGAGCAGTACTTC. The entire variable domain, with the rest obtained from reference TRBV11-1 and TRBJ2-7, is as follows: EAEVAQSPRYKITEKSQAVAFWCDPISGHATLYWYRQILGQGPELLVQFQDESVVDDSQLPKDRFSAERLKGVDSTLKIQPAELGDSAMYLCASSTGQGNEQYFGPGTRLTVT.

The CDR3 loop reads CASSLFGAGQGTGELFF. The CDR3, as DNA: TGTGCCAGCAGCTTATTTGGGGCGGGGCAGGGCACCGGGGAGCTGTTTTTT. The chain is built from TRBV11-3 and TRBJ2-2, with a weak D call TRBD2 (6 bases). Germline V gene sequence: CDR1 SGHNT, CDR2 YENEEA. The CDR3 runs 17 residues. The V and J ends lost 2 bases and 4 bases respectively, with 17 bases between them. Full variable domain (rest looked up from reference TRBV11-3 and TRBJ2-2): EAGVVQSPRYKIIEKKQPVAFWCNPISGHNTLYWYLQNLGQGPELLIRYENEEAVDDSQLPKDRFSAERLKGVDSTLKIQPAELGDSAVYLCASSLFGAGQGTGELFFGEGSRLTVL.

This chain joins TRBV6-2 or TRBV6-3 and TRBJ1-5; tentatively, D is TRBD1 (5 bases). V was pared by 2 bases and J by 5 bases, with 10 bases between. The CDR3 length is 14 residues. Germline CDR1 and CDR2: MNHEY and SVGEGT. CDR3 protein: CASSYGTRDQPQHF. CDR3 in DNA: TGTGCCAGCAGTTACGGGACCCGGGATCAGCCCCAGCATTTT.

V is TRBV5-6 and J is TRBJ1-1; D is possibly TRBD1 (6 bases). V was shortened by 4 bases and J by 7 bases, with 14 bases between the two germline ends. Germline CDR1 SGHDT, CDR2 YYEEEE. The CDR3 loop spans 13 amino acids. CDR3 residues: CASSGLRGLEAFF. DNA for the CDR3: TGTGCCAGCAGCGGCCTCCGGGGGCTTGAAGCTTTCTTT.

V gene TRBV15 combines with J gene TRBJ1-2, with a tentative D call TRBD1 (5 bases). CDR3 length equals 14 residues. The V and J ends lost 5 bases and 7 bases respectively, with 17 bases between them. Per germline, CDR1 LNHNV and CDR2 YYDKDF (reference sequence). CDR3 DNA: TGTGCCACCAGCTCCGGGACGAGTGGCTTTGGCTACACCTTC. Its protein is CATSSGTSGFGYTF.